The 18 T cell receptor beta chains reported below all come from one sample, sequenced in a study of T-cell reconstitution after alpha-beta-depleted transplantation in children. The TCRbeta library was prepared with unique molecular identifiers. TCRdb reprocessed the PCR reads with MiXCR, giving one entry per CDR3 protein. The data contain around 490,000 distinct CDR3 sequences, about 10% of them seen just once; the ten biggest clones take up 14%. Sequences were derived from PBMCs, mostly from graft donor cells, sampled 180 days after TCRalphabeta/CD19-depleted stem cell transplant. The receptors come from a female patient aged 2 to 10 who had a stem cell transplant for aplastic anemia, so the T cells may come from the graft donor.

This clonotype was seen a handful of times. This chain uses TRBV20-1 with TRBJ2-5, with D possibly matching TRBD2 (5 bases). Germline values: CDR1 DFQATT, CDR2 SNEGSKA (reference sequence). The CDR3 covers 13 residues. V dropped 6 bases and J dropped 7 bases, with 18 bases sitting between them. DNA for the CDR3: TGCAGTGCGAATCCCAGGAGCCGGGGGACCCAGTACTTC. Translating gives CSANPRSRGTQYF.

There are a few counts of this clonotype. This chain connects TRBV19 to TRBJ2-5; TRBD2 is a possible D gene (6 bases). Germline V gives CDR1 LNHDA, CDR2 SQIVND (reference sequence). V lost 3 bases and J 0 bases, leaving 11 bases between the germline ends. CDR3 length equals 15 residues. This chain's CDR3 is CASSIGGGNQETQYF. The CDR3 DNA is TGTGCCAGTAGTATTGGCGGAGGGAACCAAGAGACCCAGTACTTC.

This clonotype was recorded a few times. The gene calls are TRBV29-1 and TRBJ1-5; no definite D call. Trimming pared 5 bases from V and 5 bases from J, leaving 19 bases between. The germline V gene has CDR1 SQVTM and CDR2 ANQGSEA. The CDR3 length is 15 residues. CDR3 loop: CSVSEGSVRYQPQHF. CDR3 DNA sequence: TGCAGCGTTTCCGAAGGGTCCGTCCGGTATCAGCCCCAGCATTTT. Full variable domain (outside the CDR3, taken from reference TRBV29-1 and TRBJ1-5): SAVISQKPSRDICQRGTSLTIQCQVDSQVTMMFWYRQQPGQSLTLIATANQGSEATYESGFVIDKFPISRPNLTFSTLTVSNMSPEDSSIYLCSVSEGSVRYQPQHFGDGTRLSIL.

This clonotype was observed a handful of times. The chain couples TRBV6-2 or TRBV6-3 to TRBJ2-7; D is unclear. CDR1 is MNHEY and CDR2 is SVGEGT in the germline V gene. The CDR3 loop spans 16 amino acids. V shed 0 bases and J shed 5 bases, with 17 bases lying between them. DNA for the CDR3: TGTGCCAGCAGTTACTCTCAAGCTACCTGGTCTGACGAGCAGTACTTC. Translating it yields CASSYSQATWSDEQYF.

In regard to this clonotype: At one end the junction does not follow the germline gene, possibly because of a read error. The chain combines TRBV15 with TRBJ2-4, with a possible D match to TRBD2 (7 bases). In germline, CDR1 is LNHNV, CDR2 YYDKDF (reference sequence). There are 18 residues in the CDR3. For the CDR3, the DNA is TGTGCCACCAGCAGGGGGTTCGGGTGGGAGGGGGTCAAAAGCATTCAGTACTTC. Its translation is CATSRGFGWEGVKSIQYF.

The chain recombines TRBV20-1 with TRBJ2-3; D uncertain. Germline V lookup: CDR1 DFQATT, CDR2 SNEGSKA (reference sequence). The CDR3 has 12 amino acids. Trimming cost V 4 bases and J 1 base, with 6 bases left between them. The CDR3 sequence: CSAIGGTDTQYF. For the CDR3, the DNA is TGCAGTGCTATTGGGGGCACAGATACGCAGTATTTT.

The J gene is TRBJ2-7, the V gene TRBV7-8; TRBD2 aligns across 7 bases. The CDR3 runs to 15 residues. From germline, CDR1 is SGHVS and CDR2 FQNEAQ. Trimming removed 5 bases from V and 0 bases from J; junction bases left unmatched: 7. CDR3 sequence reads: CASSRRRDYSYEQYF. DNA of the CDR3: TGTGCCAGCAGCCGACGCCGGGACTACTCCTACGAGCAGTACTTC.

This clonotype has a handful of counts. This rearrangement joins TRBV4-3 to TRBJ2-7; 8 bases match TRBD2. The CDR3 is 14 amino acids. Germline CDR1 and CDR2: LGHNA and YSLEER. With 6 bases clipped from V and 5 bases from J, the junction kept 9 bases outside the gene matches. CDR3 sequence reads: CASSPDGGVHEQYF. CDR3 coding DNA: TGCGCCAGCAGTCCGGACGGGGGGGTGCACGAGCAGTACTTC.

This clonotype appeared a few times. The rearrangement links TRBV15 to TRBJ2-3; the D gene is possibly TRBD2 (5 bases). V was trimmed by 0 bases and J by 4 bases, leaving 11 bases between them. CDR3 length: 15 residues. The germline V gene encodes CDR1 LNHNV and CDR2 YYDKDF (reference sequence). CDR3 protein: CATSREQRGPDTQYF. The CDR3 nucleotides read TGTGCCACCAGCAGAGAACAACGAGGGCCAGATACGCAGTATTTT.

This clonotype was found many times. J is TRBJ2-7 and V is TRBV4-3, with 9 nucleotides matching TRBD1. Germline V gene data show CDR1 as LGHNA and CDR2 as YSLEER. With V trimmed by 3 bases and J by 7 bases, 16 bases remained unmatched. The CDR3 has 17 residues. In nucleotides, the CDR3 is TGCGCCAGCAGCCATTTTTTGTTAGGGACAGGGTCTGTTGAGCAGTACTTC. It codes for CASSHFLLGTGSVEQYF.

The J gene is TRBJ2-5, the V gene TRBV5-6; TRBD2 matches at 9 bases. This CDR3 has 17 amino acids. Trimming at V came to 0 bases and at J to 5 bases, leaving 11 bases not matched to a gene. Germline loops: CDR1 SGHDT, CDR2 YYEEEE. The CDR3 region has the DNA TGTGCCAGCAGCTTGGTGGTGGGCGGGAGGGCCCTCGAGACCCAGTACTTC. It yields the protein CASSLVVGGRALETQYF.

This clonotype has only a few counts. The V gene is TRBV18, the J gene TRBJ2-3; D unresolved. The CDR3 extends over 15 amino acids. Germline V lookup: CDR1 KGHSH, CDR2 LQKENI. V was pared by 2 bases and J by 1 base, with 10 bases between. The CDR3 protein is CASSPVLRGTDTQYF. CDR3 nucleotide sequence: TGTGCCAGCTCACCAGTCCTAAGGGGCACAGATACGCAGTATTTT.

The J gene is TRBJ2-1, the V gene TRBV7-8, with a tentative D call TRBD2 (6 bases). Looked up from germline, CDR1 is SGHVS and CDR2 is FQNEAQ. The CDR3 contains 15 residues. The V end was cut by 5 bases, the J end by 9 bases, with 20 bases between. DNA for the CDR3: TGTGCCAGCAGCCTCAAAAGGACTATTCGCGGTGAGCAGTTCTTC. Translating gives CASSLKRTIRGEQFF. Based on the CDR3 plus reference TRBV7-8 and TRBJ2-1, the full variable domain is GAGVSQSPRYKVAKRGQDVALRCDPISGHVSLFWYQQALGQGPEFLTYFQNEAQLDKSGLPSDRFFAERPEGSVSTLKIQRTQQEDSAVYLCASSLKRTIRGEQFFGPGTRLTVL.

The chain has TRBV7-2 and TRBJ2-1; 10 nucleotides agree with TRBD2. This CDR3 comprises 15 residues. Per the germline V gene, CDR1 is SGHTA and CDR2 is FQGNSA. The junction had 6 bases not matched to a gene; V was cut back by 3 bases and J by 7 bases. CDR3 sequence: CASSLSGLAENEQFF. The CDR3 DNA reads as TGTGCCAGCAGCTTGTCCGGACTAGCGGAGAATGAGCAGTTCTTC.

In its sample, this clonotype was seen a few times. The rearrangement uses TRBV7-2 and TRBJ2-7; a weak D match, TRBD2 (5 bases). Trimming removed 3 bases from V and 4 bases from J, with 10 bases in between. The CDR3 loop spans 13 amino acids. In germline, CDR1 is SGHTA, CDR2 FQGNSA. Here the CDR3 reads CASSLSGQYEQYF. CDR3 bases: TGTGCCAGCAGCTTGAGCGGTCAGTACGAGCAGTACTTC.

In its sample, this clonotype was seen many times. The chain joins TRBV6-5 to TRBJ2-4, with 8 bases aligning to TRBD1. CDR1 is MNHEY and CDR2 is SVGAGI in the germline V gene. After removal of 0 bases from V and 2 bases from J, the junction contained 6 bases not matched to a gene. This CDR3 contains 17 residues. CDR3 nucleotides: TGTGCCAGCAGTTACTCGAGCAGGGGGCTCTCCAAAAACATTCAGTACTTC. This sequence encodes CASSYSSRGLSKNIQYF.

This chain uses TRBV5-1 with TRBJ2-3, with D unresolved. The length of the CDR3 is 15 residues. The V end was cut by 0 bases, the J end by 4 bases, with 12 bases between. Germline values: CDR1 SGHRS, CDR2 YFSETQ. The CDR3 bases are TGCGCCAGCAGCTTGGCCAAGGCAGAGGCAGATACGCAGTATTTT. It yields the protein CASSLAKAEADTQYF.

V usage is TRBV27 and J usage is TRBJ2-5; unclear D gene. The CDR3 extends over 16 amino acids. Trimming removed 5 bases from V and 1 base from J, with 17 bases in between. CDR1 and CDR2 from the germline V gene are MNHEY and SMNVEV (reference sequence). CDR3 DNA: TGTGCCAGCAGTCCACAGAGGCCCGTGCGCCAAGAGACCCAGTACTTC. Protein: CASSPQRPVRQETQYF.